This T cell receptor beta chain was observed in a study of somatic mutations in cytotoxic T cells in rheumatoid arthritis. The study's findings and limits: The CD8+ clonality of rheumatoid arthritis patients increased with age, whereas that of healthy controls did not. Rheumatoid arthritis patients were compared with age-matched healthy controls, and their CD8+ T-cell clonality did not differ significantly.

Of note for this clone: Its antigen is unknown.

This table comes from immunoSEQ multiplex PCR, and its TCRdb copy is limited to in-frame clones, with some not included. The sample records some 6,400 clones, roughly 76% being singletons. Germline-derived CDR1 and CDR2 are MGHRA and YSYEKL. The CDR3 totals 15 residues. The receptor comes from a woman aged 45-60 years in good health. The sample was CD8+ T cells sorted from blood. The chain has TRBV4-1 and TRBJ2-5; maybe TRBD2 (5 bases). The J call may not be correct, given that the DNA end is closer to TRBJ2-7. The CDR3 DNA reads TGCGCCAGCAGCCAAGATCCCCCGGGGTTCCACGAGCAGTACTTC. Residues: CASSQDPPGFHEQYF.